The entry below gives a single T cell receptor (beta chain) sequence along with its context. The germline gene is not matched at one end of the junction; a read error may be the cause. The germline CDR1 and CDR2 sequences are MRHNA and SNTAGT. The CDR3 is 11 residues long. These data originate in a study of blood T cell repertoires in COVID-19. About the study: Acute-phase and convalescent COVID-19 samples originated in the United States, Italy and Spain. Sources were T cells, B-cell-depleted T cells, or PBMCs; the material itself was cDNA or gDNA.

TCRdb's copy holds only in-frame clones and misses some; the assay was immunoSEQ multiplex PCR. The sample contains 60,000 to 75,000 clones, roughly nine tenths of which appear only once. This sequence was found in a man aged 40-55 years with COVID-19, enrolled during active disease. Sequencing was done on a sample of peripheral blood. The chain uses TRBV6-4 and TRBJ1-3, with D unclear. This CDR3 is CSPGSGNTIYF. The CDR3 DNA reads TGCTCCCCCGGCTCTGGAAACACCATATATTTT.